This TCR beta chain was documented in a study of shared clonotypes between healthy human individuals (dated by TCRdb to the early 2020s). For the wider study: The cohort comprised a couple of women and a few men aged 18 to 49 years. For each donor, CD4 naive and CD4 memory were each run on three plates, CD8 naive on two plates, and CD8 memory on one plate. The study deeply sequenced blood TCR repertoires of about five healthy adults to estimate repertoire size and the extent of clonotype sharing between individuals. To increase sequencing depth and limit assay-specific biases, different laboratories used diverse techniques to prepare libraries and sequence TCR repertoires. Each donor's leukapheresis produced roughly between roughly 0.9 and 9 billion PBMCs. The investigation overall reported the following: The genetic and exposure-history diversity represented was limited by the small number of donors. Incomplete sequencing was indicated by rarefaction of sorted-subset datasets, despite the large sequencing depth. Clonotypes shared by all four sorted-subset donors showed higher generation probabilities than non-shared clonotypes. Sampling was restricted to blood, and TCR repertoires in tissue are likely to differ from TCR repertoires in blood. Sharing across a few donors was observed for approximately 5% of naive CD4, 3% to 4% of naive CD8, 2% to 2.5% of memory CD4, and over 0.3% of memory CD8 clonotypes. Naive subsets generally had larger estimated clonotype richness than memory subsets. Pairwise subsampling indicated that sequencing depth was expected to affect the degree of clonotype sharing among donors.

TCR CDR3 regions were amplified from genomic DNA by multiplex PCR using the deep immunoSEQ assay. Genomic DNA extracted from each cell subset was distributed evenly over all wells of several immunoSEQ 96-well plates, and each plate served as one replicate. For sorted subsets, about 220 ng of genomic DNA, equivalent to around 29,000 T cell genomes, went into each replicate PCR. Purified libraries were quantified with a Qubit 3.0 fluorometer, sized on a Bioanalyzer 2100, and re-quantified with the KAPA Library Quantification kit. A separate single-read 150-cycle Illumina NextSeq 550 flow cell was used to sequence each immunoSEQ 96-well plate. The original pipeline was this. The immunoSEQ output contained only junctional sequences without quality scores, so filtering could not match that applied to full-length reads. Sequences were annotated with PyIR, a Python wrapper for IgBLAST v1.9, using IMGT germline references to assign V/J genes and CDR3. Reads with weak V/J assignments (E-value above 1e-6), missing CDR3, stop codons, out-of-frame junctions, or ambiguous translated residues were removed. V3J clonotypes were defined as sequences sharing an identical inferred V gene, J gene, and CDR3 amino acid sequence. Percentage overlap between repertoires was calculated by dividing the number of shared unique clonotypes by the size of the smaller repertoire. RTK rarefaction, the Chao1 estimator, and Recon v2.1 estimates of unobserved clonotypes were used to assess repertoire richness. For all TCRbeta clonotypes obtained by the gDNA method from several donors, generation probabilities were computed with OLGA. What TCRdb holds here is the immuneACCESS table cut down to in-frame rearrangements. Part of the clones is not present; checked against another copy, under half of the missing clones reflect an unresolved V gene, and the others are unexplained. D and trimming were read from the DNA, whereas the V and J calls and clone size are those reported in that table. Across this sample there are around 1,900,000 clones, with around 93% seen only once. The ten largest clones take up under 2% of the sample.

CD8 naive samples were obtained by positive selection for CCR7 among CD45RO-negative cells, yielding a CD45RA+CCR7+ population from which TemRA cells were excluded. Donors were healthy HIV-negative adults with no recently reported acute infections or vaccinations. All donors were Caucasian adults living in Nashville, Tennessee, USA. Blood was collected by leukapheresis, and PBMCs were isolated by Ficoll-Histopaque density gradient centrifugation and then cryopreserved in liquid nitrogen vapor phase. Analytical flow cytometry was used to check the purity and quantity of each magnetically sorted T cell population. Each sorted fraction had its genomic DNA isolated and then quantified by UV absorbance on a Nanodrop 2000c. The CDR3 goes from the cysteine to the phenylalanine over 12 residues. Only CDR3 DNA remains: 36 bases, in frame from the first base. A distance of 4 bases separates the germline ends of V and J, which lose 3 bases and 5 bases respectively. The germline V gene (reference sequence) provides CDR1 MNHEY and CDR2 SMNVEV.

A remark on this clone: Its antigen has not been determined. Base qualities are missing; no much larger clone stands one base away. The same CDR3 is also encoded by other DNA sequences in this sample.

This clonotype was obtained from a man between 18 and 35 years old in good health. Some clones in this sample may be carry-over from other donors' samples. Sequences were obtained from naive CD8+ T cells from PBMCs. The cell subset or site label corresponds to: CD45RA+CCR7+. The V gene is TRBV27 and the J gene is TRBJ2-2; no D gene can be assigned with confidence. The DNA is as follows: TGTGCCAGCAGTTTTTCGACCGGGGAGCTGTTTTTT. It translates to CASSFSTGELFF.